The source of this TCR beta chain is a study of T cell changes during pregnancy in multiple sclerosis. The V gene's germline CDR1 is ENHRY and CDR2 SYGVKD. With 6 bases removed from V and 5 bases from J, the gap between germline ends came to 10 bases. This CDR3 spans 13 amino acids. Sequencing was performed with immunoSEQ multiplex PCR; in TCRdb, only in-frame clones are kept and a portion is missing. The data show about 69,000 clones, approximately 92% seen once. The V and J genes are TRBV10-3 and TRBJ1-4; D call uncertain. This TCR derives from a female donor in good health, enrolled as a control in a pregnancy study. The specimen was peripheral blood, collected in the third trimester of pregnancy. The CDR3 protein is CAISGGINEKLFF. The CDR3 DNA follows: TGTGCCATCAGCGGAGGTATAAATGAAAAACTGTTTTTT.